The 27 T cell receptor beta chains reported below all come from one sample, sequenced in a study of blood T cell repertoires in COVID-19. Produced via immunoSEQ multiplex PCR; TCRdb's table is partial and in-frame only. Of over 150,000 clones in the sample, approximately 91% were seen once. The sample comprised peripheral blood. These receptors came from a man between 50 and 59 years old with acute or convalescent COVID-19.

The chain carries TRBV15 and TRBJ2-3; 9 positions agree with TRBD2. The germline V gene has CDR1 LNHNV and CDR2 YYDKDF (reference sequence). The CDR3 has 16 amino acids. With V trimmed by 3 bases and J by 1 base, 5 bases remained unmatched. This CDR3 is CATSRRGGSRTDTQYF. As DNA, the CDR3 is TGTGCCACCAGCAGGCGGGGGGGCTCTCGCACAGATACGCAGTATTTT.

V and J are TRBV2 and TRBJ2-7; D perhaps matches TRBD1 (6 bases). The CDR3 loop spans 11 amino acids. V lost 8 bases, J lost 4 bases, and 9 bases lay in between. CDR1 is SNHLY and CDR2 is FYNNEI in the germline V gene. The CDR3 loop reads CASATGYEQYF. The CDR3, as DNA: TGTGCCAGCGCTACAGGGTACGAGCAGTACTTC.

The chain employs TRBV20-1 and TRBJ1-1, with TRBD1 matching 8 bases. Per germline, CDR1 DFQATT and CDR2 SNEGSKA (reference sequence). The trim removed 3 bases at V and 0 bases at J, leaving 9 bases unmatched. The CDR3 contains 16 residues. This CDR3 reads CSASRPGGAMNTEAFF. DNA for the CDR3: TGCAGTGCTAGTAGGCCAGGGGGCGCGATGAACACTGAAGCTTTCTTT.

CDR3 nucleotide sequence: TGTGCCAGCAGCGTAAGCGGGGGGGCAGGAGATACGCAGTATTTT. Protein sequence: CASSVSGGAGDTQYF. The rearrangement joins TRBV9 to TRBJ2-3, with TRBD2 matching 10 bases. J gave up 5 bases and V 1 base, and 4 bases lay outside the gene matches. Germline CDR1 is SGDLS and CDR2 is YYNGEE. The CDR3 covers 15 residues.

This clone showed up just once. This chain connects TRBV4-3 to TRBJ1-6, with D unresolved. The germline CDR1 and CDR2 sequences are LGHNA and YSLEER. The CDR3 runs 13 residues. Trimming took 3 bases from V and 10 from J, leaving 10 bases between them. As DNA, the CDR3 is TGCGCCAGCAGCCATCTGGTAGCCTCACCCCTCCACTTT. Its protein is CASSHLVASPLHF.

This chain uses TRBV7-2 with TRBJ1-2, with TRBD1 matching over 7 bases. Germline V gene data show CDR1 as SGHTA and CDR2 as FQGNSA. The CDR3 loop spans 14 amino acids. The V and J ends lost 5 bases and 2 bases, in that order; junction bases with no gene match: 5. CDR3 sequence reads: CASSIDRVNYGYTF. CDR3 bases: TGTGCCAGCAGCATTGACAGGGTCAACTATGGCTACACCTTC.

This clone was recorded a few times. The gene calls are TRBV28 and TRBJ1-2; 7 bases fit TRBD1. The CDR3 loop spans 13 amino acids. Germline CDR1 MDHEN, CDR2 SYDVKM. Trimming removed 5 bases from V and 2 bases from J; junction bases left unmatched: 2. The CDR3 here is CASSEGQNYGYTF. CDR3 coding DNA: TGTGCCAGCAGTGAGGGACAGAACTATGGCTACACCTTC.

The CDR3 DNA follows: TGTGCCAGCTCACCCGGGGCGGGAGAAGAGACCCAGTACTTC. It translates to CASSPGAGEETQYF. This chain links TRBV18 with TRBJ2-5; TRBD2 matches at 7 bases. This CDR3 contains 14 residues. The J segment lost 3 bases and the V segment lost 3 bases, leaving 4 bases of the junction unmatched. Looked up from germline, CDR1 is KGHSH and CDR2 is LQKENI.

The chain joins TRBV5-1 to TRBJ2-6, with a tentative D call TRBD2 (5 bases). The CDR3 runs 15 residues. The germline V gene has CDR1 SGHRS and CDR2 YFSETQ. With 5 bases removed from V and 0 bases from J, the gap between germline ends came to 9 bases. The CDR3 sequence is CASSYRGSGANVLTF. In DNA form, the CDR3 reads TGCGCCAGCAGTTACCGGGGCTCTGGGGCCAACGTCCTGACTTTC.

This clone was counted a single time. This sequence joins TRBV21-1 and TRBJ1-4. TRBV21-1 is marked as a pseudogene. This CDR3 region has 16 residues. CDR3 coding DNA: TGTGCCAGCAGCAAAGTAGAAGTATTGTTTAGTGAAAAACTGTTTTTT. Translated: CASSKVEVLFSEKLFF.

This chain connects TRBV5-4 to TRBJ2-7, with 7 bases that match TRBD2. Per the germline V gene, CDR1 is SGHNT and CDR2 is YYREEE (reference sequence). With V trimmed by 7 bases and J by 5 bases, 24 bases remained unmatched. This CDR3 region has 18 residues. CDR3 in DNA: TGTGCCAGCTTCCTTTCATTAACGCGGGAGCATCAAATCCACGAGCAGTACTTC. Residues: CASFLSLTREHQIHEQYF. Looking up the rest from reference TRBV5-4 and TRBJ2-7 gives the full variable domain: ETGVTQSPTHLIKTRGQQVTLRCSSQSGHNTVSWYQQALGQGPQFIFQYYREEENGRGNFPPRFSGLQFPNYSSELNVNALELDDSALYLCASFLSLTREHQIHEQYFGPGTRLTVT.

The chain has TRBV10-1 and TRBJ1-3; D gene ambiguous. This CDR3 spans 15 amino acids. Trimming removed 4 bases at V and 8 bases at J, with 18 bases between. CDR1 and CDR2 from the germline V gene are WNHNN and SYGVQD (reference sequence). CDR3: CASSGSGDLADTIYF. The CDR3 bases are TGCGCCAGCAGTGGAAGCGGGGATCTTGCGGACACCATATATTTT.

The chain recombines TRBV27 with TRBJ1-6, with 7 bases fitting TRBD1. The trim removed 0 bases at V and 8 bases at J, leaving 1 base unmatched. Germline V gene sequence: CDR1 MNHEY, CDR2 SMNVEV (reference sequence). CDR3 size: 14 residues. CDR3: CASSLSTGDSPLHF. CDR3 bases: TGTGCCAGCAGTTTATCTACAGGGGATTCACCCCTCCACTTT.

This chain connects TRBV27 to TRBJ2-7; 9 nucleotides agree with TRBD1. This CDR3 has 14 residues. The V gene end was trimmed by 1 base and the J gene end by 6 bases; junction bases not matched to a gene: 4. Germline assignment: CDR1 MNHEY and CDR2 SMNVEV (reference sequence). CDR3 in DNA: TGTGCCAGCAGTTTATTGGGGACAGGGAGCGAGCAGTACTTC. This codes for CASSLLGTGSEQYF.

The chain joins TRBV5-1 to TRBJ2-3, with D possibly being TRBD2 (5 bases). CDR1 is SGHRS and CDR2 is YFSETQ in the germline V gene. There are 15 residues in the CDR3. V was cut by 1 base and J by 6 bases, with 15 bases left in between. CDR3 nucleotide sequence: TGCGCCAGCAGCTTGCTAGCCTCCTTTCGGGATACGCAGTATTTT. Translated, it gives CASSLLASFRDTQYF.

The V gene is TRBV29-1, the J gene TRBJ1-2; 9 bases line up with TRBD1. V was pared by 6 bases and J by 6 bases, with 8 bases of the junction left unmatched. The CDR3 contains 13 residues. Germline V lookup: CDR1 SQVTM, CDR2 ANQGSEA. The CDR3 reads CSVIHRGHDGYTF. The CDR3 DNA reads TGCAGCGTCATACACAGGGGGCACGATGGCTACACCTTC.

This clone was found once. The chain has TRBV18 and TRBJ2-1, with TRBD2 matching 7 bases. The germline V gene encodes CDR1 KGHSH and CDR2 LQKENI. Unmatched junction bases numbered 7, after V lost 6 bases and J lost 5 bases. The CDR3 is 14 amino acids. Here the CDR3 DNA reads TGTGCCAGCTCCGGGACTACTAACGACAATGAGCAGTTCTTC. This gives the protein CASSGTTNDNEQFF.

This clone was recorded a few times. The V and J genes are TRBV28 and TRBJ2-5; 7 bases are a match to TRBD1. There are 13 residues in the CDR3. Germline V lookup: CDR1 MDHEN, CDR2 SYDVKM. With 5 bases clipped from V and 2 bases from J, the junction kept 2 bases outside the gene matches. The CDR3 spells CASSRGQQETQYF. In DNA form, the CDR3 reads TGTGCCAGCAGTAGGGGACAGCAAGAGACCCAGTACTTC.

This chain joins TRBV30 and TRBJ1-6; D is possibly TRBD1 (6 bases). V lost 3 bases, J lost 13 bases, and 22 bases lay in between. The germline CDR1 and CDR2 sequences are GTSNPN and SVGIG (reference sequence). The CDR3 loop spans 15 amino acids. CDR3 sequence (DNA): TGTGCCTGGAGGCTCCTGACAGGCGCCCGAGGGCCCCTCCACTTT. It encodes CAWRLLTGARGPLHF. Full variable domain (outside the CDR3, taken from reference TRBV30 and TRBJ1-6): SQTIHQWPATLVQPVGSPLSLECTVEGTSNPNLYWYRQAAGRGLQLLFYSVGIGQISSEVPQNLSASRPQDRQFILSSKKLLLSDSGFYLCAWRLLTGARGPLHFGNGTRLTVT.

To note about this clone: No DNA is shown, since the ends of the CDR3 on it are uncertain; the CDR3 is the one TCRdb lists. V usage is TRBV28 and J usage is TRBJ2-3; the D call TRBD2 from the table was never checked on the DNA. CDR1 and CDR2 (germline): MDHEN, SYDVKM. The CDR3 adds up to 15 amino acids, both ends counted. This chain's CDR3 is CASSTSGLAPDTQYF.

This clone was counted once. The V and J genes are TRBV24-1 and TRBJ2-3, with 9 bases lining up with TRBD2. The CDR3 sequence is 16 residues long. Unmatched junction bases numbered 3, after V lost 2 bases and J lost 1 base. The germline V gene has CDR1 KGHDR and CDR2 SFDVKD. DNA of the CDR3: TGTGCCACCAGTGATTCCCTAGCGGGACGCACAGATACGCAGTATTTT. It codes for CATSDSLAGRTDTQYF.

The rearrangement joins TRBV7-9 to TRBJ2-4; 9 bases map to TRBD1. The CDR3 spans 16 residues. In germline, CDR1 is SEHNR, CDR2 FQNEAQ (reference sequence). The V and J ends lost 5 bases and 7 bases, in that order; junction bases with no gene match: 12. The CDR3 is CASSLTLGTGTNIQYF. CDR3 DNA sequence: TGTGCCAGCAGCCTAACGCTGGGGACAGGGACGAACATTCAGTACTTC. The whole variable domain, filled in from reference TRBV7-9 and TRBJ2-4, reads DTGVSQNPRHKITKRGQNVTFRCDPISEHNRLYWYRQTLGQGPEFLTYFQNEAQLEKSRLLSDRFSAERPKGSFSTLEIQRTEQGDSAMYLCASSLTLGTGTNIQYFGAGTRLSVL.

The rearrangement links TRBV7-2 to TRBJ2-4; D is perhaps TRBD2 (5 bases). This CDR3 comprises 15 residues. Trimming removed 3 bases from V and 6 bases from J, with 15 bases in between. Germline loops: CDR1 SGHTA, CDR2 FQGNSA. The CDR3 loop is CASSFAGTLLNIQYF. CDR3 in DNA: TGTGCCAGCAGCTTCGCGGGCACGCTGCTAAACATTCAGTACTTC.

The chain employs TRBV27 and TRBJ2-2, with D possibly matching TRBD1 (6 bases). The V end lost 5 bases, the J end lost 1 base, and 14 bases lay between the germline ends. This CDR3 comprises 16 residues. Germline CDR1 is MNHEY and CDR2 is SMNVEV (reference sequence). This CDR3 reads CASSQYRDWNTGELFF. CDR3 DNA sequence: TGTGCCAGCAGTCAATACAGGGATTGGAACACCGGGGAGCTGTTTTTT.

This clone was detected only once. The same CDR3 arises from other DNA sequences in this sample as well. The chain carries TRBV27 and TRBJ2-1, with a tentative D call TRBD2 (5 bases). Germline V gives CDR1 MNHEY, CDR2 SMNVEV (reference sequence). The CDR3 consists of 13 residues. The V gene lost 5 bases and the J gene lost 4 bases, with 9 bases spanning the gap. The CDR3: CASSLRGYNEQFF. The CDR3 DNA reads TGTGCCAGCAGTCTTAGAGGGTACAATGAGCAGTTCTTC.

The J gene is TRBJ2-7, the V gene TRBV3-1 (or the pseudogene TRBV3-2), with 12 nucleotides matching TRBD2. The CDR3 has 15 residues. After removal of 1 base from V and 6 bases from J, the junction contained 4 bases not matched to a gene. Germline V gene data show CDR1 as LGHDT and CDR2 as YNNKEL (reference sequence). Here the CDR3 reads CASSQGLAGVIEQYF. CDR3 coding DNA: TGTGCCAGCAGCCAAGGACTAGCGGGAGTAATCGAGCAGTACTTC.

The chain carries TRBV4-1 and TRBJ2-7; the match to TRBD1 covers 8 bases. The germline V gene has CDR1 MGHRA and CDR2 YSYEKL. Trimming took 0 bases from V and 4 from J; bases not matched to a gene: 8. The CDR3 contains 16 residues. DNA of the CDR3: TGCGCCAGCAGCCAAGACTCCGCAGGGGGCAGGTACGAGCAGTACTTC. This gives the protein CASSQDSAGGRYEQYF.